This is a list of T cell receptor beta chains from one sample in a study of T cell responses to AZD1222 COVID-19 vaccine. Using immunoSEQ multiplex PCR, the repertoire was profiled, and TCRdb retains in-frame clones only, with some absent. The sample has about 100,000 clones, approximately 91% seen once. The source was peripheral blood, collected on day 0 of AZD1222 vaccination. The receptor source for this set is an adult in good health. CDR3s include the opening cysteine and the closing phenylalanine or tryptophan. D genes are given only for firm matches. Where a row states a size, it is once, few, many or the class of an expanded clone; other rows omit it.

TRBV3-1/TRBV3-2	.	TRBJ2-3	.	TGTGCCAGCAGCCAAGTTAGCACAGATACGCAGTATTTT	CASSQVSTDTQYF
TRBV28	TRBD1	TRBJ1-5	.	TGTGCCAGCATTCCCACCCGGCAGGGGGGTCACCAGCCCCAGCATTTT	CASIPTRQGGHQPQHF
TRBV3-1/TRBV3-2	.	TRBJ1-1	.	TGTGCCAGCAGCCAAGACATGGGGGCACGGGAAGCTTTCTTT	CASSQDMGAREAFF
TRBV19	.	TRBJ1-2	.	TGTGCCAGTAGGGGCCCACAGATTAACTATGGCTACACCTTC	CASRGPQINYGYTF
TRBV7-9	.	TRBJ2-1	.	TGTGCCAGCAGCCCCCCAGGCAATGAGCAGTTCTTC	CASSPPGNEQFF
TRBV3-1/TRBV3-2	.	TRBJ2-7	.	TGTGCCAGCAGCCAGAACTACGAGCAGTACTTC	CASSQNYEQYF
TRBV6-4	.	TRBJ1-2	few	TGTGCCAGCAGTGCAATCCGGGACGGTGATGGCTACACCTTC	CASSAIRDGDGYTF
TRBV2	TRBD1	TRBJ2-5	.	TGTGCCAGCACAAAACGACAGGGCCAAGAGACCCAGTACTTC	CASTKRQGQETQYF
TRBV5-1	TRBD1	TRBJ1-2	.	TGCGCCAGCAGCTTGGGGACAGGGGATGACTATGGCTACACCTTC	CASSLGTGDDYGYTF
TRBV18	.	TRBJ1-4	.	TGTGCCAGCTCACCATTATCCAGGGGAAATGAAAAACTGTTTTTT	CASSPLSRGNEKLFF
TRBV5-1	.	TRBJ1-4	few	TGCGCCAGCAGCTTGGAGGGATCAACTAATGAAAAACTGTTTTTT	CASSLEGSTNEKLFF
TRBV28	.	TRBJ1-2	.	TGTGCCAGCAGTTCGCCGGGACGAAGGGTGGCTGCTAACTATGGCTACACCTTC	CASSSPGRRVAANYGYTF
TRBV12-3/TRBV12-4	.	TRBJ2-3	once	TGTGCCAGCAGCGGGAGAGGGCCAGATACGCAGTATTTT	CASSGRGPDTQYF
TRBV3-1/TRBV3-2	.	TRBJ2-3	.	TGTGCCAGCAGCCAATATGGCACAGAGAGCACAGATACGCAGTATTTT	CASSQYGTESTDTQYF
TRBV12-3/TRBV12-4	.	TRBJ1-5	.	TGTGCCAGCAGCTCCCAGGAGGGGCCCCAGCATTTT	CASSSQEGPQHF
TRBV19	.	TRBJ2-7	.	TGTGCCAGTAGTGTACAGGGCCCCCACGAGCAGTACTTC	CASSVQGPHEQYF
TRBV18	TRBD1	TRBJ2-1	.	TGTGCCAGCGGGGGAAGTTTGGGACAGGGTCACAATGAGCAGTTCTTC	CASGGSLGQGHNEQFF
TRBV6-1	.	TRBJ2-3	.	TGTGCCAGCAGAGAAGGGATCCTCAGCACAGATACGCAGTATTTT	CASREGILSTDTQYF
TRBV5-6	.	TRBJ2-1	.	TGTGCCAGCAGGGATGGGGGACCAAGCTCCTACAATGAGCAGTTCTTC	CASRDGGPSSYNEQFF
TRBV6-5	.	TRBJ1-1	.	TGTGCCAGCACCCTAGGCGGAACTTTGAACACTGAAGCTTTCTTT	CASTLGGTLNTEAFF
TRBV7-2	.	TRBJ1-5	.	TGTGCCAGCAGCTTCAGCCGAGGGCAGCCCCAGCATTTT	CASSFSRGQPQHF
TRBV7-9	TRBD1	TRBJ2-7	.	TGTGCCAGCAGCTTGTGGACAGGGGGAGAGCAGTACTTC	CASSLWTGGEQYF
TRBV5-1	TRBD2	TRBJ2-1	.	TGCGCCAGCAGCCCGGGAGGGACTAGCGGGAGGGCTGAGCAGTTCTTC	CASSPGGTSGRAEQFF
TRBV5-1	.	TRBJ2-1	.	TGCGCCAGCAGCTCGGGTGAGGGGGGCGGGTACAATGAGCAGTTCTTC	CASSSGEGGGYNEQFF
TRBV5-1	TRBD2	TRBJ2-1	.	TGCGCCAGCAGACAGCCGGGACTAGTGGAGGGATCATACAATGAGCAGTTCTTC	CASRQPGLVEGSYNEQFF
TRBV30	.	TRBJ1-1	.	TGTGCCTGGGCAACCGGTGGGACATCGAACACTGAAGCTTTCTTT	CAWATGGTSNTEAFF
TRBV18	.	TRBJ1-3	.	TGTGCCAGCTCACCAGTAGCGGACCCAAACTCTGGAAACACCATATATTTT	CASSPVADPNSGNTIYF
TRBV7-9	TRBD1	TRBJ1-5	.	TGTGCCAGCAGCTTAAGTGGACAGGGGGCAGATCAGCCCCAGCATTTT	CASSLSGQGADQPQHF
TRBV18	TRBD1	TRBJ1-3	.	TGTGCCAGCTCCGCAAATCGCGGGGGACAGATCTACTCTGGAAACACCATATATTTT	CASSANRGGQIYSGNTIYF
TRBV9	.	TRBJ1-3	.	TGTGCCAGCAGCCCACAGACACCTCTGACTGGAAACACCATATATTTT	CASSPQTPLTGNTIYF
TRBV4-1	.	TRBJ1-2	once	TGCGCCAGCAGCCACGCGGGAGGGTACTATGGCTACACCTTC	CASSHAGGYYGYTF
TRBV5-1	TRBD1	TRBJ2-3	.	TGCGCCAGCAGCTCCGTCCCGGGACAGGGAACAGATACGCAGTATTTT	CASSSVPGQGTDTQYF
TRBV9	.	TRBJ1-1	.	TGTGCCAGCAGCGCCTCGGACGGCCCGGTGGAAGCTTTCTTT	CASSASDGPVEAFF
TRBV2	TRBD2	TRBJ2-7	.	TGTGCCAGCTCCAACCCTATGCGGGAGCGGATCAACGAGCAGTACTTC	CASSNPMRERINEQYF
TRBV7-8	.	TRBJ1-2	.	TGTGCCAGCAGCTCCCGGGAGGCCCCCTATGGCTACACCTTC	CASSSREAPYGYTF
TRBV2	.	TRBJ1-5	.	TGTGCCAGCAGCAGGGGCAGATTAGATCAGCCCCAGCATTTT	CASSRGRLDQPQHF
TRBV11-3	.	TRBJ1-1	.	TGTGCCAGCAGCCCACGGACAGAGAACACTGAAGCTTTCTTT	CASSPRTENTEAFF
TRBV12-5	TRBD1	TRBJ1-1	.	TGTGCTAGTGGTTTTCACAGGGGATTCGCTGAAGCTTTCTTT	CASGFHRGFAEAFF
TRBV2	.	TRBJ1-6	.	TGTGCCAGCAGTGAAGAAGTGTTCTATAATTCACCCCTCCACTTT	CASSEEVFYNSPLHF